This T cell receptor beta chain comes out of a study of T-cell reconstitution after alpha-beta-depleted transplantation in children. Findings and limits, study-wide: Reports say that about two months after transplant, the alpha-beta T cells came out of several hundred graft clones that had expanded. For some patients, TCRbeta diversity was high at day 60 because of recipient T cells and thymic progenitors that survived. It was newly produced T cells that mostly accounted for T-cell counts and diversity one year after transplant.

Unique molecular identifiers were incorporated during preparation of the TCRbeta library. Via MiXCR, TCRdb re-called the PCR reads, giving one row per CDR3 protein. The repertoire holds 610,000 or so distinct CDR3 sequences, with around 27% as singletons. The sample holds many counts of this clonotype. Its matching antigen is unknown. The sample was PBMCs, taken before TCRalphabeta/CD19-depleted stem cell transplant. The TCR was taken from a boy under two years old with Wiskott-Aldrich syndrome, due to receive a stem cell transplant.

CDR3 region: CASSPRMNTGELFF. The CDR3 bases are TGTGCCAGCAGTCCCCGGATGAACACCGGGGAGCTGTTTTTT. V usage is TRBV27 and J usage is TRBJ2-2; D ambiguous. Germline V gene lookup returns CDR1 MNHEY and CDR2 SMNVEV (reference sequence). V lost 5 bases and J lost 1, with 8 bases in between. The CDR3 runs to 14 residues.